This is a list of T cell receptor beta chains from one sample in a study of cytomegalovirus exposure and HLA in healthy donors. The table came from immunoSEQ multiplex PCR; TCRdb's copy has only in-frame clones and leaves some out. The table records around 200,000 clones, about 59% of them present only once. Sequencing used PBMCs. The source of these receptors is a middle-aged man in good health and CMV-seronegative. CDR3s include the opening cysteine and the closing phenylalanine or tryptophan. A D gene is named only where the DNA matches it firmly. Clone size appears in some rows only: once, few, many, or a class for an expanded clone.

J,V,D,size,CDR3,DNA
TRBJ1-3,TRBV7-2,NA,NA,CASSLGGAGNTIYF,TGTGCCAGCAGCTTAGGCGGGGCGGGAAACACCATATATTTT
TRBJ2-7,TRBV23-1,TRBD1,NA,CASSQVDRSYEQYF,TGCGCCAGCAGTCAAGTGGACAGGTCCTACGAGCAGTACTTC
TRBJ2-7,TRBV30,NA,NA,CAWSGAVGPVEGGEQYF,TGTGCCTGGAGTGGGGCGGTGGGCCCGGTCGAGGGAGGAGAGCAGTACTTC
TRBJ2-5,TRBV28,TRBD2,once,CASSPPGGVETQYF,TGTGCCAGCAGTCCCCCCGGGGGGGTTGAGACCCAGTACTTC
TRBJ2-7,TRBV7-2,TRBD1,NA,CASSWRQGNYEQYF,TGTGCCAGCAGCTGGCGACAGGGCAACTACGAGCAGTACTTC
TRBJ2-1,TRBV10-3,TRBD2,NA,CAIRRTSGGPYNEQFF,TGTGCCATCAGAAGGACTAGCGGGGGCCCGTACAATGAGCAGTTCTTC
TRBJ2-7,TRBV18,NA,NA,CASSPYSYEQYF,TGTGCCAGCTCACCCTACTCCTACGAGCAGTACTTC
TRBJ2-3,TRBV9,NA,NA,CASSVAPSSSTDTQYF,TGTGCCAGCAGCGTAGCACCTAGCTCTAGCACAGATACGCAGTATTTT
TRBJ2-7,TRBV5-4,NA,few,CASSPTVGGTYEQYF,TGTGCCAGCAGCCCCACCGTGGGAGGAACCTACGAGCAGTACTTC
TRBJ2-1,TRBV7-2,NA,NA,CASSPSDSSYNEQFF,TGTGCCAGCTCCCCCTCGGACAGCTCCTACAATGAGCAGTTCTTC
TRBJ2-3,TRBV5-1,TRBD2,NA,CASSLAGGGTDTQYF,TGCGCCAGCAGCTTGGCGGGGGGAGGTACAGATACGCAGTATTTT
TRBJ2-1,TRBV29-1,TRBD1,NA,CSVMTGLSSYNEQFF,TGCAGCGTTATGACAGGGTTATCGTCCTACAATGAGCAGTTCTTC